This entry concerns a single T cell receptor beta chain. The antigen remains undetermined. Unique molecular identifiers were used in preparing the TCRbeta library. TCRdb re-analysed the PCR reads in MiXCR, keeping a single row per CDR3 protein. The data contain 580,000 or so distinct CDR3 sequences, 23% of them singletons. This entry belongs to a study of T-cell reconstitution after alpha-beta-depleted transplantation in children. Study-wide results and caveats: Fresh T-cell production supplied most of the T-cell counts and diversity seen one year after transplant.

This sequence originates from a boy younger than two who had a stem cell transplant for acute myeloid leukemia, so the T cells may come from the graft donor. The sequencing here drew on PBMCs, mostly from graft donor cells, taken 360 days after TCRalphabeta/CD19-depleted stem cell transplant.

The CDR3 DNA sequence: TGTGCCAGCAGCCCACCGAGGACAGTCACCGGGGAGCTGTTTTTT. Its translation is CASSPPRTVTGELFF. This rearrangement joins TRBV4-2 to TRBJ2-2, with D possibly TRBD1 on 6 matching bases. The V gene lost 4 bases and the J gene lost 4 bases, with 13 bases spanning the gap. The CDR3 has 15 amino acids. Looked up from germline, CDR1 is LGHNA and CDR2 is YNFKEQ.